The clone carrying this TCR beta chain appeared a single time. Germline assignment: CDR1 SNHLY and CDR2 FYNNEI. This CDR3 comprises 11 residues. Trimming left V 8 bases short and J 3 bases short, with 8 bases between. This sample was included in a study of control samples from healthy donors and cancer patients. Measured with immunoSEQ multiplex PCR; TCRdb has only the in-frame clones, and not every one. The sample contains roughly 90,000 clones, over 85% of which appear only once. Input material: blood. This chain uses TRBV2 with TRBJ2-7; D is unclear. This receptor was taken from a woman aged 25-40 years in good health. The CDR3 nucleotides are TGTGCCAGCCAAGAGTTCTACGAGCAGTACTTC. As protein: CASQEFYEQYF.